This entry lists 20 T cell receptor beta chains sequenced from one sample in a study of graft-versus-host responses after intestinal transplantation. These receptors' targets are unknown. Here immunoSEQ multiplex PCR was the method, and the copy in TCRdb shows in-frame clones only, minus some. The sample consists of over 80,000 clones, roughly 91% of them appearing once. The specimen was unstimulated CD4+ T cells sorted from spleen or lymph node cells, collected before transplant. Receptors were obtained from a human donor who was the organ donor for an intestinal transplant.

CDR3 residues: CASSARGLSNQPQHF. CDR3 in DNA: TGTGCCAGCAGCGCTAGGGGCCTTAGCAATCAGCCCCAGCATTTT. The rearrangement uses TRBV7-2 and TRBJ1-5, with D possibly TRBD1 on 5 matching bases. Germline CDR1 is SGHTA and CDR2 is FQGNSA. Trimming stripped 5 bases from V and 0 bases from J, with 11 bases between. The CDR3 length is 15 residues.

The chain recombines TRBV5-5 with TRBJ2-1; perhaps TRBD1 as D (6 bases). The ends were cut back, 0 bases at V and 15 bases at J, with 16 bases in the middle. The CDR3 sequence is 13 residues long. Per the germline V gene, CDR1 is SGHKS and CDR2 is YYEKEE (reference sequence). The CDR3 bases are TGTGCCAGCAGCTTGGACCCCCGGGACATAACGTTCTTC. Its protein product is CASSLDPRDITFF.

The chain recombines TRBV4-1 with TRBJ2-3, with 9 bases fitting TRBD2. Germline V CDR1 and CDR2: MGHRA, YSYEKL. The length of the CDR3 is 17 residues. J gave up 5 bases and V 0 bases, and 9 bases lay outside the gene matches. CDR3 nucleotide sequence: TGCGCCAGCAGCCAAGAAATCCGCGGGGGGGCGAGAGATACGCAGTATTTT. It codes for CASSQEIRGGARDTQYF.

This clone appeared once. The chain combines TRBV9 with TRBJ2-7, with D possibly being TRBD1 (6 bases). CDR1 and CDR2 (germline): SGDLS, YYNGEE. V was clipped by 0 bases and J by 3 bases, with 19 bases between them. This CDR3 region has 17 residues. The CDR3 nucleotides read TGTGCCAGCAGCGTAGAGGCCTCGACAGGAGCTGACTACGAGCAGTACTTC. This gives the protein CASSVEASTGADYEQYF.

This chain links TRBV27 with TRBJ2-7, with 9 bases matching TRBD2. Trimming cost V 2 bases and J 4 bases; bases outside gene matches: 6. This CDR3 is built from 15 residues. CDR1 is MNHEY, CDR2 SMNVEV, per germline (reference sequence). CDR3 in amino acids: CASSLGLAGPYEQYF. The CDR3, as DNA: TGTGCCAGCAGTTTAGGGCTAGCGGGGCCTTACGAGCAGTACTTC.

The chain recombines TRBV30 with TRBJ1-2; 10 bases are shared with TRBD1. CDR1 GTSNPN and CDR2 SVGIG come from the germline V gene (reference sequence). J gave up 4 bases and V 4 bases, and 6 bases lay outside the gene matches. The length of the CDR3 is 14 residues. The CDR3 reads CAWKRTGGSYGYTF. The CDR3 DNA reads as TGTGCCTGGAAAAGGACAGGGGGAAGCTATGGCTACACCTTC.

The chain links TRBV10-3 to TRBJ1-1, with 7 bases identical to TRBD1. The CDR3 has 15 amino acids. Germline assignment: CDR1 ENHRY and CDR2 SYGVKD. The trim removed 0 bases at V and 0 bases at J, leaving 1 base unmatched. In DNA form, the CDR3 reads TGTGCCATCAGTGAGTCGGGACAGCTGAACACTGAAGCTTTCTTT. Protein sequence: CAISESGQLNTEAFF.

This chain uses TRBV11-2 with TRBJ1-1, with 7 bases that match TRBD1. The CDR3 is 18 residues long. Germline assignment: CDR1 SGHAT and CDR2 FQNNGV. V trimming: 2 bases; J trimming: 0 bases; junction bases outside the gene matches: 12. In nucleotides, the CDR3 is TGTGCCAGCAGCTTATCCCTCCAGGGGGTATCCTTGAACACTGAAGCTTTCTTT. Protein sequence: CASSLSLQGVSLNTEAFF.

The rearrangement links TRBV19 to TRBJ1-1; D unclear. There are 16 residues in the CDR3. The V gene's germline CDR1 is LNHDA and CDR2 SQIVND (reference sequence). V was pared by 4 bases and J by 1 base, with 16 bases between. Here the CDR3 DNA reads TGTGCCAGTAGTACCGCCTCGCGGCTTAAGAACACTGAAGCTTTCTTT. This encodes CASSTASRLKNTEAFF.

J is TRBJ1-1 and V is TRBV19; no clear D. The CDR3 has 13 residues. Germline loops: CDR1 LNHDA, CDR2 SQIVND (reference sequence). V lost 0 bases and J lost 1, with 3 bases in between. The CDR3 sequence is CASSIEANTEAFF. Written as DNA, the CDR3 is TGTGCCAGTAGTATAGAGGCGAACACTGAAGCTTTCTTT.

The chain combines TRBV28 with TRBJ1-4, with no clear D. Germline V gene lookup returns CDR1 MDHEN and CDR2 SYDVKM. Trimming cost V 5 bases and J 11 bases, with 15 bases left between them. The CDR3 runs to 13 residues. DNA of the CDR3: TGTGCCAGCAGTCTCCAAGCCGGGGTCAAACTGTTTTTT. Its protein is CASSLQAGVKLFF.

This clone appeared once. As the CDR3 is not closed by the conserved phenylalanine or tryptophan, this likely results from a read error. The DNA is omitted, as the CDR3 cannot be located on it reliably, and the CDR3 follows TCRdb's listing. CDR3 amino acids: CASSVGQATH. The rearrangement links TRBV6-4 to TRBJ1-2; the D call in the table, TRBD1, was not verified against the DNA. Looked up from germline, CDR1 is MRHNA and CDR2 is SNTAGT. The CDR3 is 10 amino acids in total, end residues counted.

The chain joins TRBV5-4 to TRBJ2-3; weak D call: TRBD1 (5 bases). The V and J ends lost 5 bases and 4 bases respectively, with 11 bases between them. CDR3 length equals 13 residues. Germline V CDR1 and CDR2: SGHNT, YYREEE (reference sequence). The CDR3 loop is CASSYAGSDTQYF. The CDR3 DNA sequence: TGTGCCAGCAGTTACGCAGGGTCAGATACGCAGTATTTT. The variable domain in full, with the rest retrieved from reference TRBV5-4 and TRBJ2-3, is ETGVTQSPTHLIKTRGQQVTLRCSSQSGHNTVSWYQQALGQGPQFIFQYYREEENGRGNFPPRFSGLQFPNYSSELNVNALELDDSALYLCASSYAGSDTQYFGPGTRLTVL.

V usage is TRBV6-5 and J usage is TRBJ1-1; D not certain. From germline, CDR1 is MNHEY and CDR2 SVGAGI. This CDR3 contains 14 residues. Trimming took 2 bases from V and 4 from J, leaving 11 bases between them. The CDR3 DNA follows: TGTGCCAGCAGTTACGAGCGGCGGGGCACTGAAGCTTTCTTT. Translated: CASSYERRGTEAFF.

The rearrangement uses TRBV27 and TRBJ1-6; a weak D match, TRBD1 (6 bases). V shed 4 bases and J shed 5 bases, with 12 bases lying between them. Per germline, CDR1 MNHEY and CDR2 SMNVEV (reference sequence). The CDR3 runs to 15 residues. CDR3 residues: CASSSGTSNNSPLHF. The CDR3 DNA reads TGTGCCAGCAGTTCTGGGACAAGCAATAATTCACCCCTCCACTTT.

Note on this clone: This sample also contains other DNA sequences that code for the same CDR3. The chain recombines TRBV5-1 with TRBJ2-3; 7 nucleotides align to TRBD2. Trimming cost V 1 base and J 1 base; bases outside gene matches: 6. CDR3 length: 16 amino acids. Germline lookup yields CDR1 SGHRS and CDR2 YFSETQ. CDR3 sequence reads: CASSLLASGGTDTQYF. CDR3 coding DNA: TGCGCCAGCAGCTTGTTGGCTAGCGGAGGCACAGATACGCAGTATTTT.

V and J are TRBV7-6 and TRBJ1-2; D is ambiguous. Germline V CDR1 and CDR2: SGHVS, FNYEAQ. The CDR3 loop spans 13 amino acids. V lost 1 base, J lost 4 bases, and 7 bases lay in between. CDR3 protein: CASSLEPFYGYTF. The CDR3 DNA is TGTGCCAGCAGCTTAGAGCCATTCTATGGCTACACCTTC.

The rearrangement uses TRBV6-5 and TRBJ1-6; D remains unclear. In germline, CDR1 is MNHEY, CDR2 SVGAGI. Between the trimmed V and J ends, which lost 6 bases and 5 bases, there was a span of 14 bases. The CDR3 spans 15 residues. CDR3 amino acids: CASRLHPNDNSPLHF. The CDR3 nucleotides are TGTGCCAGCAGACTGCATCCAAATGATAATTCACCCCTCCACTTT.

This sequence joins TRBV19 and TRBJ2-7; tentative D call: TRBD2 (7 bases). Germline assignment: CDR1 LNHDA and CDR2 SQIVND (reference sequence). Trimming pared 6 bases from V and 2 bases from J, leaving 14 bases between. The CDR3 has 14 amino acids. CDR3 coding DNA: TGTGCCAGTAGAAGGGGGGGGCCTCCCTACGAGCAGTACTTC. Protein: CASRRGGPPYEQYF.

The rearrangement joins TRBV2 to TRBJ1-6; 9 positions agree with TRBD1. CDR1 SNHLY and CDR2 FYNNEI come from the germline V gene. V lost 6 bases to trimming and J lost 13 bases; unmatched junction nucleotides: 13. The CDR3 is made up of 15 amino acids. The CDR3 loop is CASSRPGTGIYPLHF. CDR3 sequence (DNA): TGTGCCAGCAGCCGTCCCGGGACAGGGATCTATCCCCTCCACTTT.